Detailed here is one T cell receptor (beta chain). This clonotype was seen a few times. The antigen it recognizes is unknown. No base quality values were provided; no much bigger clone lies one nucleotide off. The source of the sample is a study of T cells after yellow fever vaccination (dated by TCRdb to about 2019). About the study as a whole: Libraries from fractions with low cell numbers were prepared with the SMART-Seq v4 Ultra Low Input RNA kit. To track T-cell clones before and after primary and booster YFV17D yellow fever vaccination, bulk TCR alpha and beta repertoires were sequenced longitudinally. The cohort comprised two healthy male donors, one aged 18 to 30 and one aged 30 to 39 years. Bulk PBMC replicates and cell subsets were isolated from blood drawn at multiple timepoints before and after both primary and secondary immunization.

The treatment or condition label, as the study defines it: live attenuated yellow fever vaccine strain. At each blood-draw timepoint, two biological replicates of bulk PBMCs were collected. PBMCs were isolated from peripheral blood using a standard Ficoll-Paque protocol. TriZol was used to extract RNA from bulk PBMCs, from CD4 and CD8 fractions, and from dextramer-positive and dextramer-negative fractions. TCR cDNA was synthesized by 5'RACE template switching, through which a universal primer site and unique molecular identifiers were introduced. Priming of cDNA synthesis was performed from both the TCR alpha and TCR beta constant segments. Library amplification involved two PCR steps, and the second step added sample barcodes and sequencing adapters. Sequencing of libraries was performed on Illumina HiSeq 2500 (2x100 bp) or NovaSeq (2x150 bp). The authors' analysis ran thus. MIGEC handled demultiplexing of reads and collapsing into UMI consensus sequences, while MiXCR performed V(D)J alignment. Vaccine-responding clonotypes were identified with edgeR using replicate PBMC samples, with FDR below 0.01 and a log2 fold change above 5 up to day 15 being required. Bulk clonotypes were assigned CD4 or CD8 identity according to which sequenced CD4 or CD8 repertoire held them at higher abundance. TCRdb cleaned the public reads at Q25 with fastp, built clones with MiXCR and kept in-frame beta chains. All rows with the same CDR3 protein become a single entry with the most common DNA and genes. The V and J calls and clone size are TCRdb's, not the authors'. The sample table contains some 500,000 distinct CDR3 sequences; only one count was recorded for roughly 14% of them. Around 15% of the sample is in the top ten clones.

The paper's findings and limits, for the study overall: Because only two donors were included in the study, the extent to which the findings can be generalized is limited. Compared with the primary T-cell response, the secondary T-cell response was faster but weaker, reaching its peak on day 5 rather than on day 15. Most clones expanded after primary vaccination were re-detected after the booster (about 96% of CD4 and approximately 88% of CD8), suggesting broad memory maintenance. Computational filtering was required because FACS-sorted repertoires could contain abundant contaminating clonotypes from the bulk population. A small fraction of clonotypes appeared in both the CD4 and CD8 compartments, likely as a result of convergent recombination.

The clonotype was recovered from a man aged 30 to 39 who received the YFV17D yellow fever vaccine. Here the sequenced sample was PBMCs, taken on the day of the yellow fever booster vaccination.

The DNA reads as follows: TGCAGTGCTAGAGATCGAGGTAGCGGGGCTGGTTTCCACGAGCAGTACTTC. Its protein is CSARDRGSGAGFHEQYF. The rearrangement combines TRBV20-1 with TRBJ2-7, with 8 middle bases fitting TRBD2. Including cysteine and phenylalanine, the CDR3 has 17 amino acids. Only the CDR3 DNA is retained, 51 bases long and in frame from the first base. Ends trimmed: V by 0 bases, J by 5 bases; bases unmatched to a gene: 15. The germline V gene (reference sequence) supplies CDR1 DFQATT and CDR2 SNEGSKA.